Below are 9 T cell receptor beta chains sequenced from a single sample in a study of radiation and T cells in renal cell carcinoma. The time point denotes: baseline pretreatment blood. Stated treatment: 15 Gy SBRT to primary tumor, nephrectomy 4 weeks later. The assay was immunoSEQ multiplex PCR, and TCRdb's table has in-frame clones only and misses some. The table shows approximately 140,000 clones, with 88% occurring only once. Source: blood, taken from a patient whose treatment included radiotherapy and nephrectomy. These receptors were collected from a woman in her 70s with renal cell carcinoma.

The chain recombines TRBV27 with TRBJ1-2, with a weak D call TRBD1 (5 bases). This CDR3 has 15 amino acids. Per the germline V gene, CDR1 is MNHEY and CDR2 is SMNVEV (reference sequence). The V and J ends lost 3 bases and 7 bases respectively, with 18 bases between them. The CDR3 spells CASSFSQGGPFGYTF. The CDR3 DNA sequence: TGTGCCAGCAGTTTTAGTCAGGGAGGGCCCTTTGGCTACACCTTC.

This sequence joins TRBV28 and TRBJ2-5, with D maybe TRBD2 (5 bases). The CDR3 runs 13 residues. Trimming shortened V by 5 bases and J by 0 bases, and 7 bases separated the two germline ends. Germline CDR1 MDHEN, CDR2 SYDVKM. The CDR3 here is CASSRRDQETQYF. The CDR3 nucleotides read TGTGCCAGCAGTAGGCGGGACCAAGAGACCCAGTACTTC.

This chain uses TRBV7-2 with TRBJ1-2, with 9 nucleotides matching TRBD1. The CDR3 runs to 16 residues. The germline CDR1 and CDR2 sequences are SGHTA and FQGNSA. Losses at the gene ends were 3 bases for V and 6 bases for J; bases not matched to a gene: 11. The chain's CDR3 is CASSFFGTGYDNGYTF. CDR3 sequence (DNA): TGTGCCAGCAGCTTCTTCGGGACAGGGTACGACAATGGCTACACCTTC.

The rearrangement links TRBV19 to TRBJ1-2; the match to TRBD1 covers 9 bases. The V and J ends lost 4 bases and 6 bases, in that order; junction bases with no gene match: 6. Germline values: CDR1 LNHDA, CDR2 SQIVND (reference sequence). CDR3 length equals 14 residues. CDR3 coding DNA: TGTGCCAGTAGTAGGGGGACAGGGATGCATGGCTACACCTTC. Translated: CASSRGTGMHGYTF.

The genes are TRBV5-1 and TRBJ1-2, with a tentative D call TRBD1 (5 bases). The CDR3 has 17 residues. V lost 2 bases, J lost 4 bases, and 21 bases lay in between. Germline V gives CDR1 SGHRS, CDR2 YFSETQ. The CDR3, as DNA: TGCGCCAGCAGCTTCACCGTCACGAGGGACTCACGCTATGGCTACACCTTC. Amino acid sequence: CASSFTVTRDSRYGYTF.

The chain is built from TRBV7-2 and TRBJ2-5; no clear D. Looked up from germline, CDR1 is SGHTA and CDR2 is FQGNSA. Trimming removed 5 bases from V and 2 bases from J, with 12 bases in between. This CDR3 is built from 14 residues. CDR3 DNA sequence: TGTGCCAGCAGCCGTGGACCGACGCAAGAGACCCAGTACTTC. This sequence encodes CASSRGPTQETQYF.

The chain recombines TRBV6-4 with TRBJ2-3, with D perhaps matching TRBD2 (7 bases). This CDR3 region has 16 residues. The germline V and J ends were trimmed by 2 bases and 1 base, with 13 bases remaining between them. Germline V gene lookup returns CDR1 MRHNA and CDR2 SNTAGT. The DNA of the CDR3 is TGTGCCAGCAGTGACCTCACGGGGGGCGGCACAGATACGCAGTATTTT. This codes for CASSDLTGGGTDTQYF.

This chain links TRBV4-1 with TRBJ1-3; no firm D call. This CDR3 is 17 amino acids long. The V gene lost 0 bases and the J gene lost 2 bases, with 14 bases spanning the gap. CDR1 MGHRA and CDR2 YSYEKL come from the germline V gene. CDR3 protein: CASSQDPLDATGNTIYF. In DNA, the CDR3 is TGCGCCAGCAGCCAAGATCCGTTGGACGCAACTGGAAACACCATATATTTT.

This chain joins TRBV9 and TRBJ1-3; 12 bases match TRBD1. V shed 3 bases and J 4 bases; nucleotides not matched to a gene: 8. The length of the CDR3 is 17 residues. CDR1 and CDR2 (germline): SGDLS, YYNGEE. The CDR3 loop reads CASSASGQGARGNTIYF. In DNA form, the CDR3 reads TGTGCCAGCAGCGCCTCGGGACAGGGGGCCCGCGGAAACACCATATATTTT.